This T cell receptor beta chain was captured in a study of blood T cell dynamics during melanoma immunotherapy (dated by TCRdb to 2018 to 2021). About the full investigation: Patients with metastatic melanoma were treated with first-line pembrolizumab or nivolumab plus ipilimumab as standard of care in the United Kingdom. Consecutive patients formed a training cohort, and a further independent group of patients from the same centre was pooled into an external validation set. To find early correlates of response, peripheral T cell receptor repertoires were profiled in metastatic melanoma patients before and after one cycle of checkpoint inhibitor therapy. The full study reports these points: Whether the T cell clones behind the repertoire changes were melanoma-specific or instead reflected general immune activation was something the study could not determine. The relatively small sample size was acknowledged as potentially limiting generalization of the results. Patients who later achieved disease control showed a bifurcated PBMC repertoire reorganization at W3, with increased clonality or increased diversity, unlike progressors.

Every bulk PBMC sample had a fixed 350 ng of DNA loaded. Following the manufacturer instructions, the immunoSEQ TCRb Assay kit was used to amplify TCR beta CDR3 sequences from genomic DNA. The KAPA Library Quantification Kit for Illumina platforms was used to quantify the pooled libraries by qPCR. Sequencing of the pooled libraries was done on an Illumina NextSeq 500, with clustering at roughly 0.6-1.1 pM. As for the original processing: Analysis of the TCR data relied on immunoSEQ ANALYZER and the R LymphoSeq package. A rearrangement efficiency score was calculated as productive divided by the sum of productive and non-productive CDR3 sequences. Clonality was measured with the Gini coefficient and diversity with the Renyi index at alpha=1, compared pairwise between timepoints within each patient. In LymphoSeq, clonal relatedness was computed with an edit distance of 3 and repertoire similarity was computed with the Bhattacharyya coefficient. Linear discriminant analysis on week-3 changes in clonality and diversity was built with the R MASS and caret packages to classify response. TCRdb re-hosts the immuneACCESS table, in-frame sequences only. Its copies lack some clones; in the studies checked, an unresolved V gene accounts for under half of them, and the cause for the rest is not known. Clonal size and the V and J genes are those of that table, whereas D and trimming came from the DNA. The sample data list roughly 7,600 clones, and over 65% of these were observed just once. Around 4.9% of the sample lies in the top ten.

A word on this clone: The antigen it recognizes is unknown. Base-call qualities are not available, and no considerably larger clone is one nucleotide away.

From the cysteine up to the phenylalanine, the CDR3 has a length of 15 residues. This entry keeps only the CDR3 DNA: 45 bases, framed from base 1. As encoded in the germline V gene, CDR1 is SGHTA while CDR2 is FQGNSA. Trimming removed 1 base from V and 0 bases from J, leaving 10 bases between the germline ends. Sample time point, as interpreted from the label and publication: week 3, after first cycle of checkpoint inhibitor. Blood samples were taken before treatment (T0) and at week 3 (W3), following the first cycle of checkpoint blockade. Except for two patients with rapid clinical progression, response was assessed 12 weeks after the first infusion by RECIST 1.1; disease control meant complete response, partial response or stable disease. Patients were not eligible if they had prior systemic cancer treatment, concomitant immunosuppressant therapy or synchronous other active malignancies. Bulk PBMC and plasma cell-free DNA were both sequenced for TCR beta so that circulating cells and T cell turnover could be tracked. Lymphoprep and SepMate tubes were used to isolate PBMC from blood, and red cell lysis was then performed. QIAamp DNA Blood Mini kits were used to extract DNA from PBMC and from sorted T cell subsets.

The material sequenced was blood, taken from a patient treated with checkpoint blockade. This chain is built from TRBV7-2 and TRBJ2-7; confidence is insufficient to name the D gene. The receptor's source is a human donor with melanoma. The bases are TGTGCCAGCAGCTTAGATTTCTGGAGCTCCTACGAGCAGTACTTC. It encodes CASSLDFWSSYEQYF.